This is a list of T cell receptor beta chains from one sample in a study of T cells in Graves' hyperthyroidism and ophthalmopathy. TCRdb recomputed calls from the multiplex PCR reads with MiXCR, one row per CDR3 protein. The table has a few hundred thousand distinct CDR3 sequences, 15% to 20% seen once. Sequences were obtained from blood. The origin of the receptors is a woman aged 40 to 50 with Graves' ophthalmopathy. The CDR3 runs from the conserved cysteine through the conserved F or W. The D gene is left open where the match is weak. Size is stated for part of the rows, as once, few or many counts, or as a class when the clone is expanded.

j_gene: TRBJ2-1
v_gene: TRBV20-1
abundance: many
d_gene: -
CDR3nt: TGCAGTGCTAGAGATCCCGCGCGAATAAGCTCCTACAATGAGCAGTTCTTC
CDR3aa: CSARDPARISSYNEQFF

j_gene: TRBJ2-5
v_gene: TRBV28
abundance: -
d_gene: -
CDR3nt: TGTGCCAGCGGGTCCCCATCAGTGGACCAAGAGACCCAGTACTTC
CDR3aa: CASGSPSVDQETQYF

j_gene: TRBJ2-3
v_gene: TRBV30
abundance: many
d_gene: -
CDR3nt: TGTGCCTGGCCCCGGAGGGGCACAGATACGCAGTATTTT
CDR3aa: CAWPRRGTDTQYF

j_gene: TRBJ2-3
v_gene: TRBV6-1
abundance: -
d_gene: -
CDR3nt: TGTGCCACTTCCCACCCCATAGCGGTTTCCACAGATACGCAGTATTTT
CDR3aa: CATSHPIAVSTDTQYF

j_gene: TRBJ2-2
v_gene: TRBV12-3/TRBV12-4
abundance: many
d_gene: TRBD2
CDR3nt: TGTGCCAGCACCTCAAGCCCCCTAGCGGATAACACCGGGGAGCTGTTTTTT
CDR3aa: CASTSSPLADNTGELFF

j_gene: TRBJ1-4
v_gene: TRBV20-1
abundance: -
d_gene: -
CDR3nt: TGCAGTGCTTGCTCCTTGGCGGGATTCGGGGAAAAACTGTTTTTT
CDR3aa: CSACSLAGFGEKLFF

j_gene: TRBJ1-5
v_gene: TRBV18
abundance: few
d_gene: -
CDR3nt: TGTGCCAGCTCACCGCACCGCCACCCCAATCAGCCCCAGCATTTT
CDR3aa: CASSPHRHPNQPQHF

j_gene: TRBJ1-5
v_gene: TRBV3-1
abundance: many
d_gene: TRBD1
CDR3nt: TGTGCCAGCAGCGACCGGGACAGGGGGAACAATCAGCCCCAGCATTTT
CDR3aa: CASSDRDRGNNQPQHF

j_gene: TRBJ1-2
v_gene: TRBV6-1
abundance: few
d_gene: -
CDR3nt: TGTGCCAGCAGTTATGCGGCAAACGACTATGGCTACACCTTC
CDR3aa: CASSYAANDYGYTF

j_gene: TRBJ1-4
v_gene: TRBV4-1
abundance: -
d_gene: -
CDR3nt: TGCGCCAGCAGCCAAGATCGCGCAGGGAGGGAAAAACTGTTTTTT
CDR3aa: CASSQDRAGREKLFF

j_gene: TRBJ2-1
v_gene: TRBV6-2/TRBV6-3
abundance: -
d_gene: TRBD2
CDR3nt: TGTGCCAGCAGATCTAGCGGGAGGGGGAATGAGCAGTTCTTC
CDR3aa: CASRSSGRGNEQFF

j_gene: TRBJ2-1
v_gene: TRBV6-2/TRBV6-3
abundance: few
d_gene: -
CDR3nt: TGTGCCAGCAGTTACCTCGCGACAGTGAGTCTCAATGAGCAGTTCTTC
CDR3aa: CASSYLATVSLNEQFF

j_gene: TRBJ2-3
v_gene: TRBV27
abundance: many
d_gene: TRBD2
CDR3nt: TGTGCCAGCAGTTTATCGACTAGCGGTAGCACAGATACGCAGTATTTT
CDR3aa: CASSLSTSGSTDTQYF

j_gene: TRBJ1-2
v_gene: TRBV12-5
abundance: few
d_gene: -
CDR3nt: TGTGCTAGTGGTTTGGACGAGGGCCTTAACTATGGCTACACCTTC
CDR3aa: CASGLDEGLNYGYTF

j_gene: TRBJ1-1
v_gene: TRBV28
abundance: many
d_gene: -
CDR3nt: TGTGCCAGCAGTGAGGGGACCGGAGCTTTCTTT
CDR3aa: CASSEGTGAFF

j_gene: TRBJ2-3
v_gene: TRBV6-4
abundance: -
d_gene: -
CDR3nt: TGTGCCAGCAGTGACGGTAGAGAGGGAGATACGCAGTATTTT
CDR3aa: CASSDGREGDTQYF

j_gene: TRBJ1-1
v_gene: TRBV5-1
abundance: many
d_gene: TRBD1
CDR3nt: TGCGCCAGCAGCATGACAGGGGTGGACACTGAAGCTTTCTTT
CDR3aa: CASSMTGVDTEAFF

j_gene: TRBJ1-5
v_gene: TRBV30
abundance: few
d_gene: TRBD1
CDR3nt: TGTGCCTGGAGCCCACAGGGGAGTCAGCCCCAGCATTTT
CDR3aa: CAWSPQGSQPQHF